A selection of T cell receptor beta chains follows, all from one sample in a study of human T cells and chemical hapten exposure. TCRdb itself ran the RACE reads through MiXCR, one entry per CDR3 protein. The table shows 70,000 to 95,000 distinct CDR3 sequences, with about 9.2% occurring only once. Sequencing was performed on whole blood. These receptor sequences come from a female donor in good health. Some clones in this sample may be carry-over from other donors' samples. Each CDR3 is given with its conserved first and last residue. D genes are given only for firm matches. Clone size is shown for a subset of rows, as once, few, many or a class of expanded clone.

DNA	CDR3	size	D	J	V
TGTGCCAGCAGTTCAGGACAGCCTGGGGATCAGCCCCAGCATTTT	CASSSGQPGDQPQHF	few	NA	TRBJ1-5	TRBV12-3/TRBV12-4
TGTGCCAGCAGCGGTGGACAGGTTGGCAATCAGCCCCAGCATTTT	CASSGGQVGNQPQHF	many	TRBD1	TRBJ1-5	TRBV7-2
TGCAGTGCCGGGGGTCAACCCTACGAGCAGTACTTC	CSAGGQPYEQYF	NA	NA	TRBJ2-7	TRBV20-1
TGTGCCACCAGCAGGGGGACAGGGTGGCCCGGGGAGCTGTTTTTT	CATSRGTGWPGELFF	few	TRBD1	TRBJ2-2	TRBV15
TGCAGTGCTAACGTACCCAGGACAGATACGCAGTATTTT	CSANVPRTDTQYF	many	NA	TRBJ2-3	TRBV20-1
TGCAGTGCTAGAGGGGTACGCACAGATACGCAGTATTTT	CSARGVRTDTQYF	many	NA	TRBJ2-3	TRBV20-1
TGTGCCAGCAGTGGGTGGCAGGGGGCATACGAGCAGTACTTC	CASSGWQGAYEQYF	NA	TRBD1	TRBJ2-7	TRBV28
TGCAGTGCCCTGGACAGGGGGGCCGGAAAACTGTTTTTT	CSALDRGAGKLFF	NA	TRBD1	TRBJ1-4	TRBV20-1
TGTGCCAGCAGTCAGGACTATGGCTACACCTTC	CASSQDYGYTF	NA	NA	TRBJ1-2	TRBV2
TGTGCCAGCAGCTTGGTGGTAGGCTACGCCTACGAGCAGTACTTC	CASSLVVGYAYEQYF	NA	NA	TRBJ2-7	TRBV5-5
TGTGCCGGCCCCCACCCTTACAGGGGTCCCCATGAGCAGTTCTTC	CAGPHPYRGPHEQFF	many	TRBD1	TRBJ2-1	TRBV30